This TCR beta chain was identified in a study of shared clonotypes between healthy human individuals. Study-level information: A donor's plate count was three for CD4 naive and three for CD4 memory; CD8 naive had two and CD8 memory one.

Source study methods: Filtering was not the same, since immunoSEQ gave junction-only sequences without quality scores. The method was immunoSEQ multiplex PCR; TCRdb's version includes in-frame clones alone and lacks a portion of them. Clonal size and the V and J genes are those of that table, whereas D and trimming came from the DNA. Among around 1 million clones listed, over 75% were seen once. J gave up 7 bases and V 0 bases, and 3 bases lay outside the gene matches. Germline V gene lookup returns CDR1 SEHNR and CDR2 FQNEAQ (reference sequence). This CDR3 has 13 residues. The receptor was isolated from a man between 18 and 29 years old in good health. V usage is TRBV7-9 and J usage is TRBJ2-7; 7 bases match TRBD1. The specimen was memory CD4+ T cells sorted from blood. Sample subset: CD45RA-negative fraction. The CDR3 loop is CASSLATGKEQYF. In DNA form, the CDR3 reads TGTGCCAGCAGCTTAGCGACAGGGAAGGAGCAGTACTTC.